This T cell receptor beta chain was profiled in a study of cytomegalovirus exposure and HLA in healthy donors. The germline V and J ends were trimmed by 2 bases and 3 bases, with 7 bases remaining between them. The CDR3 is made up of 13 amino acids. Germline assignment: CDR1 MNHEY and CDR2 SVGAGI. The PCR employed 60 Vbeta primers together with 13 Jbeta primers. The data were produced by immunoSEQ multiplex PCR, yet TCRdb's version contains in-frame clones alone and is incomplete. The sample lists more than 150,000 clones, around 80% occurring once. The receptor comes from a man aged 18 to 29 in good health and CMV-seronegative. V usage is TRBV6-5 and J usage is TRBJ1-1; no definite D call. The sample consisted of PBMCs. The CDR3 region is CASSYRRDTEAFF. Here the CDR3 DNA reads TGTGCCAGCAGTTACAGGAGGGACACTGAAGCTTTCTTT.